The source of this T cell receptor (beta chain) is a study of OX40 agonist ivuxolimab in advanced cancers. Overall study: The group had a mean age of around 64 years, ranged from about 20 to 85, and was roughly 80% male. Under the entry rules, prior anti-PD-1, anti-PD-L1 or anti-CTLA-4 therapy was allowed, and around 36% had some.

Clones were read by immunoSEQ multiplex PCR, and TCRdb kept only the in-frame ones, dropping some. Counted here are some 74,000 clones, about nine tenths occurring once; the ten biggest clones make up about 1%. In regard to this clone: Its specificity is unknown.

The CDR3 length is 13 residues. The V and J ends lost 2 bases and 0 bases respectively, with 4 bases between them. Germline V gene sequence: CDR1 SGHRS, CDR2 YFSETQ. Findings of the study overall: Circulating CD4+ and CD8+ T cells showed clonal expansion by week 6 at 0.1 to 3.0 mg/kg. More expanded clones were found, on average, in CD8+ than in CD4+ T cells.

The starting material was CD4+ or CD8+ T cells sorted from blood, obtained in a trial of the OX40 agonist ivuxolimab. The chain carries TRBV5-1 and TRBJ2-3; D unresolved. This TCR was sampled from an adult with an advanced solid tumor such as melanoma, head and neck, liver or kidney cancer. The CDR3 DNA is TGCGCCAGCAGCTTAGGTAGCACAGATACGCAGTATTTT. Translation gives CASSLGSTDTQYF.